Each of the 25 T cell receptor beta chains below was sequenced from the same sample in a study of blood T cell repertoires in COVID-19 (dated by TCRdb to 2020 to 2022). Libraries were prepared through the immunoSEQ multiplex PCR assay. TCRdb took over this immuneACCESS table, retaining in-frame rearrangements with V and J assigned. Such tables are incomplete; in checked studies, under half of the missing clones stem from an unresolved V gene, and the remainder is unexplained. Within this sample are about 120,000 clones, with 80% to 90% of them counted one time only. The ten top clones hold 9% to 14% of the sample. Specimen: peripheral blood. The receptors shown here come from a human donor in a cohort sampled during active COVID-19.

The chain is built from TRBV18 and TRBJ2-5; 7 nucleotides line up with TRBD1. This CDR3 spans 16 amino acids. The J segment lost 1 base and the V segment lost 3 bases, leaving 8 bases of the junction unmatched. The germline V gene has CDR1 KGHSH and CDR2 LQKENI. Here the CDR3 reads CASSPPGTAIQETQYF. The CDR3 DNA follows: TGTGCCAGCTCACCTCCCGGGACAGCGATCCAAGAGACCCAGTACTTC.

This clone has just one count. The V gene is TRBV3-1 (or the pseudogene TRBV3-2), the J gene TRBJ2-7, with D possibly TRBD2 on 6 matching bases. Germline assignment: CDR1 LGHDT and CDR2 YNNKEL (reference sequence). The CDR3 length is 12 residues. The ends were cut back, 0 bases at V and 11 bases at J, with 11 bases in the middle. DNA for the CDR3: TGTGCCAGCAGCCAAGAGTCGGGCGGGGAGTACTTC. This sequence encodes CASSQESGGEYF.

To note about this clone: One junction end disagrees with the germline gene, perhaps due to a read error. Other DNA sequences in the same sample also yield this CDR3. In DNA form, the CDR3 reads TGCGCCAGCAGCCTACCTAGCGGGGGGGGAGATACGCAGTATTTT. As protein: CASSLPSGGGDTQYF. J is TRBJ2-3 and V is TRBV7-9; the match to TRBD2 covers 12 bases. The CDR3 totals 15 residues. CDR1 is SEHNR, CDR2 FQNEAQ, per germline (reference sequence).

V is TRBV18 and J is TRBJ2-3; 10 positions agree with TRBD2. The CDR3 extends over 18 amino acids. Per the germline V gene, CDR1 is KGHSH and CDR2 is LQKENI. Trimming at V came to 6 bases and at J to 0 bases, leaving 12 bases not matched to a gene. The DNA of the CDR3 is TGTGCCAGCTCCCCCCTAGGTAGCGGGGGGATCAGCACAGATACGCAGTATTTT. Its translation is CASSPLGSGGISTDTQYF.

This clone was recorded only once. The chain joins TRBV3-1 (or the pseudogene TRBV3-2) to TRBJ1-2, with D maybe TRBD1 (5 bases). V lost 3 bases, J lost 8 bases, and 16 bases lay in between. The germline gives CDR1 LGHDT, CDR2 YNNKEL (reference sequence). The CDR3 consists of 14 residues. This CDR3 reads CASSHGEGQRGYTF. The CDR3, as DNA: TGTGCCAGCAGCCATGGGGAGGGGCAAAGGGGCTACACCTTC.

The chain recombines TRBV28 with TRBJ1-4; D unresolved. Germline V lookup: CDR1 MDHEN, CDR2 SYDVKM. There are 16 residues in the CDR3. Trimming stripped 3 bases from V and 6 bases from J, with 17 bases between. CDR3 nucleotide sequence: TGTGCCAGCAGTTTGGTGGAGGCCGGGGTGGATGAAAAACTGTTTTTT. Protein: CASSLVEAGVDEKLFF. Based on the CDR3 plus reference TRBV28 and TRBJ1-4, the full variable domain is DVKVTQSSRYLVKRTGEKVFLECVQDMDHENMFWYRQDPGLGLRLIYFSYDVKMKEKGDIPEGYSVSREKKERFSLILESASTNQTSMYLCASSLVEAGVDEKLFFGSGTQLSVL.

This clone showed up just a few times. The rearrangement links TRBV2 to TRBJ2-7; 13 bases are shared with TRBD2. The CDR3 consists of 19 residues. Germline V gene sequence: CDR1 SNHLY, CDR2 FYNNEI. V dropped 5 bases and J dropped 1; count of bases not matched to a gene: 14. The CDR3 DNA sequence: TGTGCCAGCAGTTTCCCTTCCGGGACTAGCGGGGACACTTCCTACGAGCAGTACTTC. This encodes CASSFPSGTSGDTSYEQYF. Supplemented by reference TRBV2 and TRBJ2-7, the full variable domain reads EPEVTQTPSHQVTQMGQEVILRCVPISNHLYFYWYRQILGQKVEFLVSFYNNEISEKSEIFDDQFSVERPDGSNFTLKIRSTKLEDSAMYFCASSFPSGTSGDTSYEQYFGPGTRLTVT.

The J gene is TRBJ1-3, the V gene TRBV2; D is ambiguous. V lost 5 bases and J lost 0, with 11 bases in between. This CDR3 spans 15 amino acids. Germline CDR1 is SNHLY and CDR2 is FYNNEI. Here the CDR3 reads CASSPPVPSGNTIYF. In nucleotides, the CDR3 is TGTGCCAGCAGTCCCCCTGTCCCCTCTGGAAACACCATATATTTT.

The chain links TRBV19 to TRBJ2-3; 13 bases match TRBD2. The V gene end was trimmed by 5 bases and the J gene end by 1 base; junction bases not matched to a gene: 6. CDR3 length: 17 residues. Germline V CDR1 and CDR2: LNHDA, SQIVND (reference sequence). CDR3 nucleotides: TGTGCCAGTAGTTCAGGACTAGCGGGGGTCGGCACAGATACGCAGTATTTT. Translated, it gives CASSSGLAGVGTDTQYF. The whole variable domain, filled in from reference TRBV19 and TRBJ2-3, reads DGGITQSPKYLFRKEGQNVTLSCEQNLNHDAMYWYRQDPGQGLRLIYYSQIVNDFQKGDIAEGYSVSREKKESFPLTVTSAQKNPTAFYLCASSSGLAGVGTDTQYFGPGTRLTVL.

CDR3 DNA sequence: TGTGCCAGCAGCTTAAGCGGAGCGGGGGGGCCGGTGACCCAGTACTTC. Translated, it gives CASSLSGAGGPVTQYF. The J gene is TRBJ2-5, the V gene TRBV7-9; 10 positions agree with TRBD2. This CDR3 region has 16 residues. The V gene's germline CDR1 is SEHNR and CDR2 FQNEAQ (reference sequence). The V and J ends lost 2 bases and 7 bases, in that order; junction bases with no gene match: 10.

The count of this clone is one. The chain joins TRBV7-2 to TRBJ2-1; 14 positions match TRBD2. Germline V gene sequence: CDR1 SGHTA, CDR2 FQGNSA. Trimming removed 4 bases from V and 7 bases from J; junction bases left unmatched: 6. This CDR3 comprises 16 residues. The CDR3 here is CASSYGLAGGLNEQFF. The DNA of the CDR3 is TGTGCCAGCAGCTACGGACTAGCGGGGGGCCTAAATGAGCAGTTCTTC.

The genes are TRBV5-8 and TRBJ1-1; TRBD1 is a possible D gene (6 bases). This CDR3 comprises 14 residues. V was cut by 5 bases and J by 4 bases, with 15 bases left in between. Per the germline V gene, CDR1 is SGHTS and CDR2 is YDEGEE. CDR3 in amino acids: CASRLQGGITEAFF. CDR3 sequence (DNA): TGTGCCAGCAGATTACAGGGTGGTATCACTGAAGCTTTCTTT.

The chain combines TRBV7-2 with TRBJ1-5; D remains ambiguous. There are 13 residues in the CDR3. The germline V gene encodes CDR1 SGHTA and CDR2 FQGNSA. Trimming removed 3 bases from V and 9 bases from J, with 12 bases in between. The CDR3, as DNA: TGTGCCAGCAGCTTCGACCGGGAGGCGCCCCAGCATTTT. Its protein product is CASSFDREAPQHF.

This rearrangement joins TRBV19 to TRBJ1-2; 7 bases are shared with TRBD1. Germline V gene data show CDR1 as LNHDA and CDR2 as SQIVND (reference sequence). This CDR3 has 14 amino acids. Unmatched junction bases numbered 9, after V lost 5 bases and J lost 6 bases. CDR3 sequence: CASSLAQGSHGYTF. CDR3 DNA: TGTGCCAGTAGTCTCGCACAGGGGAGTCATGGCTACACCTTC.

The V and J genes are TRBV24-1 and TRBJ2-2, with TRBD1 matching over 7 bases. The CDR3 is made up of 16 amino acids. Trimming at V came to 3 bases and at J to 2 bases, leaving 5 bases not matched to a gene. Germline V gene lookup returns CDR1 KGHDR and CDR2 SFDVKD. The chain's CDR3 is CATSDPGTDNTGELFF. DNA of the CDR3: TGTGCCACCAGTGATCCCGGGACAGACAACACCGGGGAGCTGTTTTTT.

This clone was picked up many times. The chain couples TRBV27 to TRBJ2-7; TRBD2 matches at 11 bases. CDR1 MNHEY and CDR2 SMNVEV come from the germline V gene (reference sequence). V lost 5 bases to trimming and J lost 10 bases; unmatched junction nucleotides: 10. The CDR3 consists of 14 residues. The CDR3 is CASSGTSGFILQYF. The CDR3 DNA is TGTGCCAGCAGTGGGACTAGCGGTTTTATATTACAGTACTTC.

This chain links TRBV19 with TRBJ1-1; TRBD1 matches at 8 bases. The V gene's germline CDR1 is LNHDA and CDR2 SQIVND (reference sequence). The CDR3 covers 15 residues. V lost 10 bases and J lost 4; bases outside the gene matches: 14. This CDR3 reads CATKGQGARGTEAFF. The DNA for the CDR3 is TGTGCCACCAAGGGGCAGGGGGCGAGAGGCACTGAAGCTTTCTTT.

About this clone itself: Other DNA sequences in the sample encode the same CDR3. The rearrangement joins TRBV3-1 (or the pseudogene TRBV3-2) to TRBJ2-7; 7 nucleotides match TRBD1. Germline V lookup: CDR1 LGHDT, CDR2 YNNKEL (reference sequence). The CDR3 is 15 residues long. After removal of 0 bases from V and 3 bases from J, the junction contained 5 bases not matched to a gene. The CDR3 DNA is TGTGCCAGCAGCCAAGATCCGGGACAGTTCTACGAGCAGTACTTC. This translates into CASSQDPGQFYEQYF.

This chain uses TRBV10-2 with TRBJ1-1; 7 nucleotides line up with TRBD1. V shed 5 bases and J 0 bases; nucleotides not matched to a gene: 6. CDR3 length: 15 amino acids. Looked up from germline, CDR1 is WSHSY and CDR2 is SAAADI. CDR3 protein: CASSTTGTMNTEAFF. CDR3 DNA: TGCGCCAGCAGTACGACAGGGACCATGAACACTGAAGCTTTCTTT.

The chain couples TRBV2 to TRBJ1-5; D gene uncertain. Germline assignment: CDR1 SNHLY and CDR2 FYNNEI. The CDR3 consists of 13 residues. The ends were cut back, 5 bases at V and 2 bases at J, with 7 bases in the middle. The DNA for the CDR3 is TGTGCCAGCAGTTTCGAGGGCAATCAGCCCCAGCATTTT. Translation: CASSFEGNQPQHF.

The CDR3 here is CASSPPTSSYTGELFF. The CDR3 DNA reads as TGTGCCAGCTCACCACCTACTAGCTCCTACACCGGGGAGCTGTTTTTT. V gene TRBV18 combines with J gene TRBJ2-2, with D possibly matching TRBD2 (6 bases). Per the germline V gene, CDR1 is KGHSH and CDR2 is LQKENI. V was trimmed by 0 bases and J by 3 bases, leaving 11 bases between them. The CDR3 is 16 amino acids.

The rearrangement joins TRBV11-2 to TRBJ2-7, with 13 bases matching TRBD2. Germline CDR1 reads SGHAT; CDR2 reads FQNNGV. Trimming cost V 5 bases and J 7 bases; bases outside gene matches: 5. The CDR3 is 14 residues long. CDR3: CASSLGLAGEEQYF. DNA for the CDR3: TGTGCCAGCAGCCTCGGACTAGCGGGGGAAGAGCAGTACTTC.

V gene TRBV18 combines with J gene TRBJ1-6, with TRBD1 matching over 7 bases. The V gene end was trimmed by 4 bases and the J gene end by 5 bases; junction bases not matched to a gene: 5. Germline loops: CDR1 KGHSH, CDR2 LQKENI. The CDR3 spans 15 residues. The CDR3 DNA sequence: TGTGCCAGCTCACTCGGGACAGTAGATAATTCACCCCTCCACTTT. Translated, it gives CASSLGTVDNSPLHF.

The chain is built from TRBV5-1 and TRBJ1-1; D not certain. The V end lost 0 bases, the J end lost 3 bases, and 6 bases lay between the germline ends. The CDR3 has 13 amino acids. Germline assignment: CDR1 SGHRS and CDR2 YFSETQ. The CDR3 nucleotides are TGCGCCAGCAGCTTGGGACACGACACTGAAGCTTTCTTT. Its translation is CASSLGHDTEAFF.

V is TRBV19 and J is TRBJ1-5; weak D call: TRBD1 (5 bases). Germline V gene sequence: CDR1 LNHDA, CDR2 SQIVND (reference sequence). V lost 3 bases and J 5 bases, leaving 14 bases between the germline ends. The CDR3 covers 15 residues. The DNA of the CDR3 is TGTGCCAGTAGTATCGAAAACAGGAAAGATCAGCCCCAGCATTTT. It is translated as CASSIENRKDQPQHF.